This TCR beta chain was obtained from a study of T cell repertoires in cytomegalovirus infection. The wider study: Based on public TCR beta signatures, there were indications of CMV infection and of a matching HLA type.

This CDR3 comprises 13 residues. The germline V gene has CDR1 SQVTM and CDR2 ANQGSEA. The germline V and J ends were trimmed by 4 bases and 6 bases, with 13 bases remaining between them. Overall study results and limits: Within the response measured ex vivo, HLA-C-restricted CMV-specific TCR beta clonotypes were dominant. Carriage of CMV together with the relevant HLA was identifiable through cumulative public TCR beta family frequency.

Each CDR3 protein gets one entry after TCRdb re-called the reads with MiXCR. The sample lists about 260,000 distinct CDR3 sequences; about an eighth were seen once. This clonotype came up a few times. Its antigen remains unknown. The rearrangement uses TRBV29-1 and TRBJ2-1; unclear D gene. Sequencing was performed on PBMCs. This sequence was found in a human donor in good health (CMV status not recorded). Some clones in this sample may be carry-over from other donors' samples. For the CDR3, the DNA is TGCAGCGTTGGGCTACCTCCGGGCAATGAGCAGTTCTTC. It is translated as CSVGLPPGNEQFF.